Listed below are T cell receptor beta chains from one sample, sequenced in a study of blood T cell repertoires in COVID-19. TCRdb's table, derived via immunoSEQ multiplex PCR, lists solely in-frame clones and lacks some. Among around 130,000 clones, under 90% were seen once, and the ten largest hold about 2.2%. Sequenced material: PBMCs or T cells enriched from blood (not recorded which). These receptors originate from a man between 35 and 55 years old with acute COVID-19. Both conserved end residues are part of each CDR3. The order of the fields is clone size, D gene, J gene, V gene, CDR3 DNA, CDR3 protein. A D gene is named only where the DNA matches it firmly. The size of a clone is reported for some rows only, either as once, few or many, or as a class for expanded clones.

>NA|TRBD1|TRBJ2-7|TRBV28
TGTGCCAGCAGTTACCAGGGGGCAGTCGAGCAGTACTTC
CASSYQGAVEQYF
>NA|NA|TRBJ1-4|TRBV20-1
TGCAGTGCCAGAGGACAGGAAAAACTGTTTTTT
CSARGQEKLFF
>NA|NA|TRBJ1-2|TRBV7-9
TGTGCCAGCAGCATAAGGGGGGGCGAAGGTGGCTACACCTTC
CASSIRGGEGGYTF
>few|TRBD1|TRBJ1-2|TRBV6-5
TGTGCCAGCAGACCTACAGGGGTGGAAGGCTACACCTTC
CASRPTGVEGYTF
>NA|NA|TRBJ2-7|TRBV2
TGTGCCAGCAGGGTTACAGGGACGAGCTCCTACGAGCAGTACTTC
CASRVTGTSSYEQYF
>NA|NA|TRBJ2-2|TRBV2
TGTGCCAGCAGTCGAGGGGGATCCGGGGAGCTGTTTTTT
CASSRGGSGELFF
>NA|NA|TRBJ2-1|TRBV7-2
TGTGCCAGCAGCCTTAGCAGTAGCTCCTACAATGAGCAGTTCTTC
CASSLSSSSYNEQFF
>NA|NA|TRBJ2-2|TRBV19
TGTGCCAGTAGTTTGAACGGGGACTACACCGGGGAGCTGTTTTTT
CASSLNGDYTGELFF
>NA|TRBD1|TRBJ1-2|TRBV19
TGTGCCAGTAGCCCGGGACAGCTTAACTATGGCTACACCTTC
CASSPGQLNYGYTF
>NA|NA|TRBJ2-2|TRBV9
TGTGCCAGCAGCGTAGGTCCGGCCGGGGAGCTGTTTTTT
CASSVGPAGELFF
>NA|TRBD2|TRBJ2-1|TRBV9
TGTGCCAGCAGCGTTGGACTAGCGGAGGTGGATGAGCAGTTCTTC
CASSVGLAEVDEQFF
>NA|TRBD1|TRBJ2-7|TRBV28
TGTGCCAGCAGCACCGGGACAGGGGACTACGAGCAGTACTTC
CASSTGTGDYEQYF
>NA|TRBD1|TRBJ1-4|TRBV9
TGTGCCAGCAGCTCCGGACAGGGGCTTGAAAAACTGTTTTTT
CASSSGQGLEKLFF
>NA|NA|TRBJ1-1|TRBV5-1
TGCGCCAGCAGCTTGGGGGGAACAGGGCAAATGAACACTGAAGCTTTCTTT
CASSLGGTGQMNTEAFF
>NA|NA|TRBJ1-6|TRBV6-1
TGTGCCAGCAGTGAATTTGGGCCAGATTATTCACCCCTCCACTTT
CASSEFGPDYSPLHF
>NA|NA|TRBJ1-2|TRBV11-3
TGTGCCAGCAGCTTCGGGAATGGCTATGGCTACACCTTC
CASSFGNGYGYTF
>few|NA|TRBJ2-7|TRBV3-1/TRBV3-2
TGTGCCAGCAGCCAAGAGGACCGGGGGGAGCAGTACTTC
CASSQEDRGEQYF
>NA|NA|TRBJ1-5|TRBV6-5
TGTGCCAGCAGTCTCGACAGACGTAATCAGCCCCAGCATTTT
CASSLDRRNQPQHF
>NA|NA|TRBJ1-2|TRBV4-2
TGTGCCAGCAGCCAAGATCACGGGGAACGGTATGGCTACACCTTC
CASSQDHGERYGYTF
>NA|NA|TRBJ1-4|TRBV6-5
TGTGCCAGCAGGCCGCCTCTTTCCGGGGAAAAACTGTTTTTT
CASRPPLSGEKLFF
>NA|NA|TRBJ2-2|TRBV19
TGTGCCAGTAGCCTGGACTATAACACCGGGGAGCTGTTTTTT
CASSLDYNTGELFF
>NA|TRBD2|TRBJ2-2|TRBV2
TGTGCCAGCGGGGGACTAGCGGGAGACACCGGGGAGCTGTTTTTT
CASGGLAGDTGELFF
>once|TRBD2|TRBJ2-5|TRBV3-1/TRBV3-2
TGTGCCAGCAGCCAAGTAGCGGGGGTTTTGCAAGAGACCCAGTACTTC
CASSQVAGVLQETQYF
>NA|TRBD2|TRBJ2-5|TRBV5-8
TGTGCCAGCAGCCTTTCTGGGACTAGCGGACTACAAGAGACCCAGTACTTC
CASSLSGTSGLQETQYF
>NA|TRBD2|TRBJ2-5|TRBV5-8
TGTGCCAGCAGCTTACCCGAGGGGAGTAGCGGGGGGGCGAGGCAAGAGACCCAGTACTTC
CASSLPEGSSGGARQETQYF
>few|NA|TRBJ1-4|TRBV6-5
TGTGCCAGCAGTTACTCGGTTGCGGGAGGGAATGAAAAACTGTTTTTT
CASSYSVAGGNEKLFF
>NA|TRBD1|TRBJ2-1|TRBV3-1/TRBV3-2
TGTGCCAGCAGCCAATTGGGGACAGGGAACAATGAGCAGTTCTTC
CASSQLGTGNNEQFF
>NA|NA|TRBJ2-5|TRBV29-1
TGCAGCGTTTCCCCCGACGAGAGGGAGACCCAGTACTTC
CSVSPDERETQYF
>NA|TRBD2|TRBJ2-1|TRBV27
TGTGCCAGCAGTTTAGGGGGCGGGGGGGTCTACAATGAGCAGTTCTTC
CASSLGGGGVYNEQFF
>NA|NA|TRBJ2-6|TRBV5-4
TGTGCCAGCAGCTTGGGCGGCAACTCTGGGGCCAACGTCCTGACTTTC
CASSLGGNSGANVLTF
>NA|NA|TRBJ1-1|TRBV9
TGTGCCAGCAGCGTAGTAGGGAGTAACACTGAAGCTTTCTTT
CASSVVGSNTEAFF
>NA|NA|TRBJ2-3|TRBV5-1
TGCGCCAGCAGCTTGGCTGTCGATACGCAGTATTTT
CASSLAVDTQYF
>NA|TRBD1|TRBJ1-3|TRBV6-5
TGTGCCAGCACCGGACAGGGGAACACCATATATTTT
CASTGQGNTIYF
>NA|NA|TRBJ1-5|TRBV6-2/TRBV6-3
TGTGCCAGCAGCCCTACCGGCAGGCCGCGCAATCAGCCCCAGCATTTT
CASSPTGRPRNQPQHF
>NA|NA|TRBJ1-4|TRBV10-3
TGTGCCATCAGCCGCGGGGGTGGCGAAAAACTGTTTTTT
CAISRGGGEKLFF
>NA|NA|TRBJ2-7|TRBV12-3/TRBV12-4
TGTGCCAGCAAGACGGGAACGGCCTACGAGCAGTACTTC
CASKTGTAYEQYF
>NA|NA|TRBJ2-6|TRBV27
TGTGCCAGCACCCTTGACAGCTCTGGGGCCAACGTCCTGACTTTC
CASTLDSSGANVLTF
>NA|TRBD2|TRBJ2-2|TRBV5-4
TGTGCCAGCAGCTTGGCCGGACTAGCGGGGAACACCGGGGAGCTGTTTTTT
CASSLAGLAGNTGELFF
>once|NA|TRBJ2-2|TRBV7-3
TGTGCCAGCAGCTCGGCGGTGAGAACCGGGGAGCTGTTTTTT
CASSSAVRTGELFF
>NA|NA|TRBJ1-4|TRBV25-1
TGTGCCAGCAGTCGAACAAAGAGGGGGTATAATGAAAAACTGTTTTTT
CASSRTKRGYNEKLFF
>NA|NA|TRBJ1-2|TRBV14
TGTGCCAGCACCGACAGTAACTATGGCTACACCTTC
CASTDSNYGYTF
>once|NA|TRBJ2-6|TRBV15
TGTGCCACCAGCAGGGGTAGTACGGGTCCTGGGGCCAACGTCCTGACTTTC
CATSRGSTGPGANVLTF
>NA|TRBD2|TRBJ2-3|TRBV6-1
TGTGCCAGCAGTGAAGCGCGGGGCGGGGGTACAGATACGCAGTATTTT
CASSEARGGGTDTQYF
>once|TRBD1|TRBJ1-2|TRBV19
TGTGCCAGTAGCCCGGACAGGGGGAGATTGGAGGGCTACACCTTC
CASSPDRGRLEGYTF
>once|NA|TRBJ2-3|TRBV5-5
TGTGCCAGCAGCCTAAGCCCGGGGGATGGCACAGATACGCAGTATTTT
CASSLSPGDGTDTQYF
>NA|NA|TRBJ2-1|TRBV7-2
TGTGCCAGCACCCAGGGGATTATACGGGACAATGAGCAGTTCTTC
CASTQGIIRDNEQFF
>NA|TRBD2|TRBJ2-5|TRBV3-1/TRBV3-2
TGTGCCAGCAGCCTGCGGGCGGGGGGAGGAGAGACCCAGTACTTC
CASSLRAGGGETQYF
>NA|NA|TRBJ2-5|TRBV5-1
TGCGCCAGCAGCTTGGAGGGACTGGGGGAGACCCAGTACTTC
CASSLEGLGETQYF
>NA|NA|TRBJ1-1|TRBV7-4
TGTGCCAGCAGCTTAAGGCGCCAGGCGACCTTGAACACTGAAGCTTTCTTT
CASSLRRQATLNTEAFF
>NA|TRBD1|TRBJ2-5|TRBV5-1
TGCGCCAGCAGCCCCGGACAGGGGAGCCTCGTGAGTCAAGAGACCCAGTACTTC
CASSPGQGSLVSQETQYF
>NA|NA|TRBJ2-4|TRBV2
TGTGCCAGCAGTCCCGGACAGAAAAACATTCAGTACTTC
CASSPGQKNIQYF
>NA|TRBD2|TRBJ2-7|TRBV15
TGTGCCACCAGCAGAGGAAGCGGGGAGGGCGAGCAGTACTTC
CATSRGSGEGEQYF
>NA|TRBD1|TRBJ2-2|TRBV9
TGTGCCAGCAGCACCCGGGACAGGCTGAACACCGGGGAGCTGTTTTTT
CASSTRDRLNTGELFF
>few|NA|TRBJ2-1|TRBV7-3
TGTGCCAGCAGCCTAGCCTCAGGACGAAGCAATGAGCAGTTCTTC
CASSLASGRSNEQFF